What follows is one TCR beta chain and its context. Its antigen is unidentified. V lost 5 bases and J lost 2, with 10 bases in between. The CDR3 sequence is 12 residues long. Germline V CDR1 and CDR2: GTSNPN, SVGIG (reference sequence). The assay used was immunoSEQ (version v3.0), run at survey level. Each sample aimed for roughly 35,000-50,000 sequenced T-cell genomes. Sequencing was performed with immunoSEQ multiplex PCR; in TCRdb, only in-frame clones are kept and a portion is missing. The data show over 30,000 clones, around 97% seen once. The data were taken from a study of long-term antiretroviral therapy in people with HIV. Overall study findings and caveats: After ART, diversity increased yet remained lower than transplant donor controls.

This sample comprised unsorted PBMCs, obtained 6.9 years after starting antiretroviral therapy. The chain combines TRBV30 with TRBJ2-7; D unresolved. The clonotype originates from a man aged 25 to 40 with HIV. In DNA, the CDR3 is TGTGCCTGGTTAGACACAGCCTACGAGCAGTACTTC. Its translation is CAWLDTAYEQYF.